The T cell receptor beta chain described here comes from a study of spatial heterogeneity in lung cancer. Study-wide context: The study consistently detected more beta-chain than alpha-chain sequences. Tumor-region TCR transcript counts correlated strongly with a T cell module score from matched bulk RNA-seq. In the raw reads, each unique TCR and UMI combination was present more than ten times on average. Study outcomes and limitations: Tumoral mutation counts were tracked by counts of expanded intratumoral alpha and beta TCRs.

Time point: sample taken at primary tumor resection. V was shortened by 0 bases and J by 8 bases, with 16 bases between the two germline ends. CDR3 size: 15 residues. Per germline, CDR1 LNHNV and CDR2 YYDKDF (reference sequence). A distinct unique molecular identifier was carried by each TCR cDNA molecule. TCRdb reprocessed the 5' RACE reads with MiXCR, giving one entry per CDR3 protein. The sample consists of about 22,000 distinct CDR3 sequences, approximately 3% of them appearing once. This clonotype was seen repeatedly, ten times or more. Its antigen is currently unknown. Material: lung tumor tissue, obtained at surgery. The genes are TRBV15 and TRBJ1-2; D perhaps matches TRBD1 (5 bases). This TCR was recovered from a male donor with early-stage non-small cell lung cancer. The CDR3 DNA is TGTGCCACCAGCAGAGAGGGGACGGCAGATCGGGGCTACACCTTC. It codes for CATSREGTADRGYTF.